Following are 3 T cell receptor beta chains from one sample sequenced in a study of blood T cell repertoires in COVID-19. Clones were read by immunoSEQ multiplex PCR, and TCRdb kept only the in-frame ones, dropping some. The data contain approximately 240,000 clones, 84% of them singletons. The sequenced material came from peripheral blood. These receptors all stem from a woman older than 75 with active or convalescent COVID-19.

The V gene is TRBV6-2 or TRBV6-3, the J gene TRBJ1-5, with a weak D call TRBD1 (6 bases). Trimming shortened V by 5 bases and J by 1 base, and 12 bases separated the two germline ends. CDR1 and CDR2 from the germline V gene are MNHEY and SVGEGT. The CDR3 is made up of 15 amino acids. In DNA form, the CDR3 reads TGTGCCAGCAGTAAGCTCCAGGGGAGCAATCAGCCCCAGCATTTT. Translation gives CASSKLQGSNQPQHF.

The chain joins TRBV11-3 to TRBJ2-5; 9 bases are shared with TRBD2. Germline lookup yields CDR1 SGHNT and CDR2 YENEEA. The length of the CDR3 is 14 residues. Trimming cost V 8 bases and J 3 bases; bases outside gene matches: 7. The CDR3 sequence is CASSSGVIKETQYF. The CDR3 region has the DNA TGTGCCAGCTCTAGCGGGGTTATCAAAGAGACCCAGTACTTC.

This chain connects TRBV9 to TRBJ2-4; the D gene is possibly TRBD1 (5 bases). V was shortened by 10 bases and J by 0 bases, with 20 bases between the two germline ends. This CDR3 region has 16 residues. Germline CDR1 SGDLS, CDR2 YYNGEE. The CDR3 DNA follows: TGTGCCCGCAAAGGGGTTAGGGTACTAGCCAAAAACATTCAGTACTTC. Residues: CARKGVRVLAKNIQYF.